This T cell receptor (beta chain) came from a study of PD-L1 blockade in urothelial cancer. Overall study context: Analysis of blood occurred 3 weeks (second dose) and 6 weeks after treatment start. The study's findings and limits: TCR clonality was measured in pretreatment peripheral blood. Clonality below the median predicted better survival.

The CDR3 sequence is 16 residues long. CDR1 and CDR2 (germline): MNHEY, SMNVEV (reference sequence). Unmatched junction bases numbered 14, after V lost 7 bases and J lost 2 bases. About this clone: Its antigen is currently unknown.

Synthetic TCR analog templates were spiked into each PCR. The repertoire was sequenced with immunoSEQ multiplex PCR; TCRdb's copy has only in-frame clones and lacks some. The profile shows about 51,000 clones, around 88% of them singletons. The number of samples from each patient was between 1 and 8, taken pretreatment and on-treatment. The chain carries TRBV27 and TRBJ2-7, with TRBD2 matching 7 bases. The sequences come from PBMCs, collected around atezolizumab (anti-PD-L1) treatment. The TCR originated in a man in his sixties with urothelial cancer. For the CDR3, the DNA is TGTGCCAGCATTCCGGATGGAGAGCGGGACGCCTACGAGCAGTACTTC. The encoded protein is CASIPDGERDAYEQYF.